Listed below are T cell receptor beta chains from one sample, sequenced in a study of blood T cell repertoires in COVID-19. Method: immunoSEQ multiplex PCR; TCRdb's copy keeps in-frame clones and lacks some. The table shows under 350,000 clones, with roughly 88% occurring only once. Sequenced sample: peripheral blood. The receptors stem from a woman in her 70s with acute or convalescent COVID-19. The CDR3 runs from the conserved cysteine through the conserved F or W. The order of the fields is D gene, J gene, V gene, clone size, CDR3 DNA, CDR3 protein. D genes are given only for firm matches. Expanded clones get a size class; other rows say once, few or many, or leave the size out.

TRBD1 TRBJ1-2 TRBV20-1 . TGCAGTGCTAGTAGGACAGGGGCTGGCTACACCTTC CSASRTGAGYTF
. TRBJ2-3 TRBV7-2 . TGTGCCAGCAGCTCCGACAGGGATACGCAGTATTTT CASSSDRDTQYF
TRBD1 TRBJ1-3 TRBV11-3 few TGTGCCAGCAGCGGGGACAGCGGAAACACCATATATTTT CASSGDSGNTIYF
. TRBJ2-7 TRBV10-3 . TGTGCCATCTCGCCCCCGGGGGCCTACGAGCAGTACTTC CAISPPGAYEQYF
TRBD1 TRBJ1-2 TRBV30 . TGTGCCTGGAACAGGGGATTACTCTATGGCTACACCTTC CAWNRGLLYGYTF
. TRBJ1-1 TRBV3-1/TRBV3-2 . TGTGCCAGCAGCCCCTGGGGGGGATGGGCTGAAGCTTTCTTT CASSPWGGWAEAFF
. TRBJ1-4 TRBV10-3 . TGTGCCATCAGTGACATTCAAGGGGCTCAATGGAAACTGTTTTTT CAISDIQGAQWKLFF
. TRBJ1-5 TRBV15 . TGTGCCACCAGCAGGGGGGGAATGGGTCAGCCCCAGCATTTT CATSRGGMGQPQHF
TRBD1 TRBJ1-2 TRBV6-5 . TGTGCCAGTCAGCCGAGCCCAGGACAGGGGCAAGGCTACACCTTC CASQPSPGQGQGYTF
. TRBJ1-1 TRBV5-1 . TGCGCCAGCAGCTTCACTGGGAACACTGAAGCTTTCTTT CASSFTGNTEAFF
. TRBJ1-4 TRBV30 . TGTGCCTGGAGTGTACATGGGCCCGGAGGGACTAATGAAAAACTGTTTTTT CAWSVHGPGGTNEKLFF
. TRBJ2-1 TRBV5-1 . TGCGCCAGCAGCCTGACCGGGGGCTCCTACAATGAGCAGTTCTTC CASSLTGGSYNEQFF
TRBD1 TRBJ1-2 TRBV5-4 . TGTGCCAGCAGCTTGGACAGGGGGAACGGCTACACCTTC CASSLDRGNGYTF
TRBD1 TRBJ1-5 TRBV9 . TGTGCCAGCAGCGCGGGGACAGAGCCTAATCAGCCCCAGCATTTT CASSAGTEPNQPQHF
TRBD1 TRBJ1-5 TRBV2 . TGTGCCAGCAGTGAAATCTCAGGGGGCGGGCAGCCCCAGCATTTT CASSEISGGGQPQHF
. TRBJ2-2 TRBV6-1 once TGTGCCAGCAGTGAAGGGACAGTCAACACCGGGGAGCTGTTTTTT CASSEGTVNTGELFF
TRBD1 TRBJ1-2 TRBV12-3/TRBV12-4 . TGTGCCAGCAGTTGGGGACAGGGCAATGGCTACACCTTC CASSWGQGNGYTF
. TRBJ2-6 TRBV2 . TGTGCCAGCAGGGGAGGTTTTACGGCTGGGGCCAACGTCCTGACTTTC CASRGGFTAGANVLTF
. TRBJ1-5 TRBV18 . TGTGCCAGCTCACCGAGACAGAGTAGCAATCAGCCCCAGCATTTT CASSPRQSSNQPQHF
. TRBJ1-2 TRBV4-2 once TGTGCCAGCAGCCAAGAGGTCACCCAGGGAATGTACTATGGCTACACCTTC CASSQEVTQGMYYGYTF
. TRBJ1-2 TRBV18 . TGTGCCACTGGGCGGGGCTTGATCTATGGCTACACCTTC CATGRGLIYGYTF
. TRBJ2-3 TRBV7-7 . TGTGCTAGCAGTCTTACAGGAATCAGCACAGATACGCAGTATTTT CASSLTGISTDTQYF
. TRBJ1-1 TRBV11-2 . TGTGCCAGCAGCTTAGATAGTCGGCAGGGTGAAGCTTTCTTT CASSLDSRQGEAFF
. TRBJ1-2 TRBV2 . TGTGCCAGCAGTGGGGGCGAAAGTGGACAGACATATGGCTACACCTTC CASSGGESGQTYGYTF
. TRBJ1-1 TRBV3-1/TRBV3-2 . TGTGCCAGCAGCCCCGGGTCCGCCACTGAAGCTTTCTTT CASSPGSATEAFF
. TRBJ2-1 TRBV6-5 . TGTGCCAGCCCTAAAGTGCAGGGCCGAATGGATGAGCAGTTCTTC CASPKVQGRMDEQFF
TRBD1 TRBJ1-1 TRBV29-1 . TGCAGCGCCGGGGACAGCCATGAAGCTTTCTTT CSAGDSHEAFF
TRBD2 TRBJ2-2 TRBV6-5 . TGTGCCAATGATCTGGGAGGGTACCGACTGGGGCTGTTTTTT CANDLGGYRLGLFF
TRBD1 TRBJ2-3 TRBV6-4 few TGTGCCAGCAGCACCGGGACAGGGGAGGCGGATACGCAGTATTTT CASSTGTGEADTQYF
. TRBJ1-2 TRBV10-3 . TGTGCCATCAGTGCGGGGGAGAACTATGGCTACACCTTC CAISAGENYGYTF
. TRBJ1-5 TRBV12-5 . TGTGCTAGTGCCCCGGCAGGGAATCAGCCCCAGCATTTT CASAPAGNQPQHF
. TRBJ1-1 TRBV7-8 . TGTGCCAGCAGCCTGAGTAGGGGGAGGAACACTGAAGCTTTCTTT CASSLSRGRNTEAFF
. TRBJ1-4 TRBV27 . TGTGCCAGCAGATTCCTGGACAGCGATGAAAAACTGTTTTTT CASRFLDSDEKLFF
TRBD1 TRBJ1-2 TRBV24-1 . TGTGCCACCAGTGGAGGGACAGACCCGTGGGGCTACACCTTC CATSGGTDPWGYTF
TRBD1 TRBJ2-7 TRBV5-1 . TGCGCCAGCAGCTTTGGGACAGGGGACTACGAGCAGTACTTC CASSFGTGDYEQYF
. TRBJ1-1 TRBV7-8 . TGTGCCAGCAGCGCCGCGTACCGGGACATGACTGAAGCTTTCTTT CASSAAYRDMTEAFF
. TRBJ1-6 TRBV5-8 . TGTGCCAGCAGCCGAGGACCCTTACGAGGGGGTGATTCACCCCTCCACTTT CASSRGPLRGGDSPLHF
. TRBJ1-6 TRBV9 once TGTGCCAGCAGCGTAGGGACGGGATCACCCCTCCACTTT CASSVGTGSPLHF
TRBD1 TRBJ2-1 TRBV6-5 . TGTGCCAGCAGACGCCCCAGGGGACAGGAGTTCTTC CASRRPRGQEFF
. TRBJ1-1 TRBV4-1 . TGCGCCAGCAGCCAAGGTCCCAGGAACACTGAAGCTTTCTTT CASSQGPRNTEAFF
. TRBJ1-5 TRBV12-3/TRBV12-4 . TGTGCCAGCACCACAGGGCCTCAGCCCCAGCATTTT CASTTGPQPQHF
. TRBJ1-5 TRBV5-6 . TGTGCCAGCAGCCAATTAGCCAACGGGAGGGGCGCAAAACAGCCCCAGCATTTT CASSQLANGRGAKQPQHF
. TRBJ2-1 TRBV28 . TGTGCCAGCAGGCGAGTTCTCTACAATGAGCAGTTCTTC CASRRVLYNEQFF
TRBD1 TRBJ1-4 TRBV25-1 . TGTGCCAGCAGTGGGGGGGACAGGGAGGATGAAAAACTGTTTTTT CASSGGDREDEKLFF
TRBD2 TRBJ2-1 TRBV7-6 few TGTGCCAGCAGCTTAGATTCCCCAGCGGGGGGCTACAATGAGCAGTTCTTC CASSLDSPAGGYNEQFF
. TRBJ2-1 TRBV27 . TGTGCCAGCAGGGAGGGCAGGGGGTTTGAGCAGTTCTTC CASREGRGFEQFF
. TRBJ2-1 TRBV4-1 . TGCGCCAGCAGCCAAGGGGTGGGGGGTGCCTACAATGAGCAGTTCTTC CASSQGVGGAYNEQFF
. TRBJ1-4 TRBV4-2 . TGTGCCAGCAGCCTTAGCGGAGGCGCGGGGAAACTGTTTTTT CASSLSGGAGKLFF
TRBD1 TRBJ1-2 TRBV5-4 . TGTGCCAGCAGCTTGGGTGGGACAGGGGATGGCTACACCTTC CASSLGGTGDGYTF
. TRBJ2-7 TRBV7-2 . TGTGCCAGCAGCCCCTTCTCAGACAACTACGAGCAGTACTTC CASSPFSDNYEQYF
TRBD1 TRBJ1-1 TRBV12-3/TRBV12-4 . TGTGCCAGCAGTCCGGACAGGCAAGCTTTCTTT CASSPDRQAFF
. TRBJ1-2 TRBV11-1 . TGTGCCAGCAGCTTAGGGTCGGTCTATGGCTACACCTTC CASSLGSVYGYTF
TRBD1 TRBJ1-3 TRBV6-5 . TGTGCCAGCAATTCCCGACAGGGCCGGGGAGACACCATATATTTT CASNSRQGRGDTIYF
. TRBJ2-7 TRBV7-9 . TGTGCCAGCAGCGGACGTGACAGAGGCTCCTACGAGCAGTACTTC CASSGRDRGSYEQYF
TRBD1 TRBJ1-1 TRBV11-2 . TGTGCCAGCAGCTTAAGAGGGGACAGTTATGAAGCTTTCTTT CASSLRGDSYEAFF
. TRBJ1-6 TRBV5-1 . TGCGCCAGCAGCTCCGACGGGTATTCACCCCTCCACTTT CASSSDGYSPLHF
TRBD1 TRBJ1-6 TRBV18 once TGTGCCAGCTCACGGGACAGTTTAGATAATTCACCCCTCCACTTT CASSRDSLDNSPLHF
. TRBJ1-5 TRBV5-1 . TGCGCCAGCAGCTTGACTGGGGAGGGCAATCAGCCCCAGCATTTT CASSLTGEGNQPQHF
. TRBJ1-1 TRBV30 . TGTGCCTGGAACAGGGTAAACACTGAAGCTTTCTTT CAWNRVNTEAFF